This TCR beta chain was identified during a study of patients and donors after allogeneic stem cell transplantation. TCRdb re-analysed the RT-PCR reads in MiXCR, keeping a single row per CDR3 protein. The sample yields around 240,000 distinct CDR3 sequences, 14% seen once. The germline V gene has CDR1 MNHEY and CDR2 SVGAGI. CDR3 size: 16 residues. Trimming pared 0 bases from V and 1 base from J, leaving 12 bases between. This clonotype occurred many times. The sample consisted of blood, either unsorted or a sorted T cell fraction (not recorded which). This chain uses TRBV6-5 with TRBJ1-1; D is possibly TRBD1 (5 bases). The clonotype originates from a human donor who was either an allogeneic HSCT recipient or a stem cell or donor lymphocyte infusion donor (not recorded which). It is not recorded whose cells these are; they may come from a transplant donor. CDR3 sequence: CASSYSKLGGNTEAFF. The DNA of the CDR3 is TGTGCCAGCAGTTACTCGAAGCTTGGGGGGAACACTGAAGCTTTCTTT.